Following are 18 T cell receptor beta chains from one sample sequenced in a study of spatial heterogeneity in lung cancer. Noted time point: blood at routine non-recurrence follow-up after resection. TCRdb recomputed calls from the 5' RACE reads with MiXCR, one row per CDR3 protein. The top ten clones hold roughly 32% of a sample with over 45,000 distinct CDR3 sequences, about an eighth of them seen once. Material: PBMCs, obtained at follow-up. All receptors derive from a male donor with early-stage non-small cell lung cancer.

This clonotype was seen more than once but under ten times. The CDR3 here is CASSSRAGTDTQYF. In DNA form, the CDR3 reads TGTGCCAGCAGTTCCCGGGCTGGCACAGATACGCAGTATTTT. V is TRBV27 and J is TRBJ2-3, with D unclear. The germline gives CDR1 MNHEY, CDR2 SMNVEV (reference sequence). Trimming shortened V by 4 bases and J by 1 base, and 9 bases separated the two germline ends. The CDR3 covers 14 residues.

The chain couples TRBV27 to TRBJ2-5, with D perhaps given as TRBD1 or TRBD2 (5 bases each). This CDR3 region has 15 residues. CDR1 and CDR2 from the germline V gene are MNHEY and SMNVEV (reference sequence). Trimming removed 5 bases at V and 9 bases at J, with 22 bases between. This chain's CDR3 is CASSPLGTPLAAQYF. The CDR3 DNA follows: TGTGCCAGCAGTCCCCTAGGGACCCCCCTTGCGGCCCAGTACTTC.

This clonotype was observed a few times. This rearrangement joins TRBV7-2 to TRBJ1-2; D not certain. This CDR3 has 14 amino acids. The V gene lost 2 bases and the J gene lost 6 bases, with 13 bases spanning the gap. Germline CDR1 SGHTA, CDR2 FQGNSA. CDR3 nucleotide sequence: TGTGCCAGCAGCTTAAGAATGGATTATGATGGCTACACCTTC. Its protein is CASSLRMDYDGYTF.

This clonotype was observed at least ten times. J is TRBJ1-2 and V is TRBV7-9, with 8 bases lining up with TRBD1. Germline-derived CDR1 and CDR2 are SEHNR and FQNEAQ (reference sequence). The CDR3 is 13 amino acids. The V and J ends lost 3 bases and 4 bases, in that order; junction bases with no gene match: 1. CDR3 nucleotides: TGTGCCAGCAGCTTTGGACAGGGCTATGGCTACACCTTC. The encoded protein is CASSFGQGYGYTF.

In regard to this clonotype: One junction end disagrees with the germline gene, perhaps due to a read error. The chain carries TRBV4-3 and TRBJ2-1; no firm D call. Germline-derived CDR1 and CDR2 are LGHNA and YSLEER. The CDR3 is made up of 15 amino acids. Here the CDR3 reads CACSLSDSSYNEQFF. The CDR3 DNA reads TGCGCCTGCAGCCTCAGCGATAGCTCCTACAATGAGCAGTTCTTC.

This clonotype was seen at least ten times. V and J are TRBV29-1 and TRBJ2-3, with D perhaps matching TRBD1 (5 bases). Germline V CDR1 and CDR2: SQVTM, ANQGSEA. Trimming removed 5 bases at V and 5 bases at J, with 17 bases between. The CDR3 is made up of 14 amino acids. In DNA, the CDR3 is TGCAGCGTTTTCTTTGAAGGGGCGCAAGATACGCAGTATTTT. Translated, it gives CSVFFEGAQDTQYF.

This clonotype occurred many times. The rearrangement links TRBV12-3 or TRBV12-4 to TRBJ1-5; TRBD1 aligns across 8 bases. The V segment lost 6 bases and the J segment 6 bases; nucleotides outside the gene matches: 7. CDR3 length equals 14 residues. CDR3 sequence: CASSRTGSFQPQHF. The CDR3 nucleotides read TGTGCCAGCAGCCGGACAGGGAGCTTTCAGCCCCAGCATTTT.

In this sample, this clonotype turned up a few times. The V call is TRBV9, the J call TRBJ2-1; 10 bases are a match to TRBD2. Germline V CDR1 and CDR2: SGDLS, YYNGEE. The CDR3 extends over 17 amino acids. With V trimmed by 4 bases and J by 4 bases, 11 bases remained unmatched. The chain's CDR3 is CASSLDPPSGRYNEQFF. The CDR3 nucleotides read TGTGCCAGCAGCCTAGATCCTCCTAGCGGGAGATACAATGAGCAGTTCTTC.

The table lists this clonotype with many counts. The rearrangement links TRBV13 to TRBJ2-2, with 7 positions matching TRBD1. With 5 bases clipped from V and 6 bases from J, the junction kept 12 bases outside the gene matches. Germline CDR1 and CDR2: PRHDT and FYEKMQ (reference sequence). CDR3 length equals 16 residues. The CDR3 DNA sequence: TGTGCCAGCAGCACCTACAACAGGGGATTGCCCGGGGAGCTGTTTTTT. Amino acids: CASSTYNRGLPGELFF. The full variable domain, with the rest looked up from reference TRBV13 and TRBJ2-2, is AAGVIQSPRHLIKEKRETATLKCYPIPRHDTVYWYQQGPGQDPQFLISFYEKMQSDKGSIPDRFSAQQFSDYHSELNMSSLELGDSALYFCASSTYNRGLPGELFFGEGSRLTVL.

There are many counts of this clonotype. DNA of the CDR3: TGCAGTGCTAGAGGAGGGACAGGCGGTAGGACCTATAATTCACCCCTCCACTTT. Amino acid sequence: CSARGGTGGRTYNSPLHF. The chain carries TRBV20-1 and TRBJ1-6; 8 bases map to TRBD1. Germline V gene data show CDR1 as DFQATT and CDR2 as SNEGSKA (reference sequence). Germline trimming cut 1 base from V and 2 bases from J; bases unmatched to any gene: 10. CDR3 length: 18 residues.

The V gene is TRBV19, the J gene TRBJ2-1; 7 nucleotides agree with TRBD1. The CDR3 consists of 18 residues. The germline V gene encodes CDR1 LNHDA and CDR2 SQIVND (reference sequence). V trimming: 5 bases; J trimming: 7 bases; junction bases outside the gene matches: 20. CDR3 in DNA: TGTGCCAGTAGTGCAACCCTCAGAGAGGGGGCGAGAAATAATGAGCAGTTCTTC. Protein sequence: CASSATLREGARNNEQFF.

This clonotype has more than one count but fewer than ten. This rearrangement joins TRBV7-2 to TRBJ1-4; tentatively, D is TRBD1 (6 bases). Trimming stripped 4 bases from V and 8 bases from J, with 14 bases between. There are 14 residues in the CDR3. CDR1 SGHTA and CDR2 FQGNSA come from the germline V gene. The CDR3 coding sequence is TGTGCCAGCAGCTCAAACAGGGTCGGGGAAAAACTGTTTTTT. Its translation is CASSSNRVGEKLFF.

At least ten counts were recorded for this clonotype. CDR3 nucleotides: TGTGCCAGCAGCGTAGACGCGGGGGGCCCAGATACGCAGTATTTT. Protein product: CASSVDAGGPDTQYF. This chain links TRBV9 with TRBJ2-3; 8 nucleotides agree with TRBD2. Germline CDR1 and CDR2: SGDLS and YYNGEE. This CDR3 has 15 residues. Germline trimming cut 0 bases from V and 4 bases from J; bases unmatched to any gene: 4.

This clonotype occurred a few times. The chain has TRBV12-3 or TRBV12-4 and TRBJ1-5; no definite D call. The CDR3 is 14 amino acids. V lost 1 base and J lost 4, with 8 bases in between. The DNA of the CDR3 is TGTGCCAGCAGTTTAGGGGTCAGAAATCAGCCCCAGCATTTT. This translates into CASSLGVRNQPQHF.

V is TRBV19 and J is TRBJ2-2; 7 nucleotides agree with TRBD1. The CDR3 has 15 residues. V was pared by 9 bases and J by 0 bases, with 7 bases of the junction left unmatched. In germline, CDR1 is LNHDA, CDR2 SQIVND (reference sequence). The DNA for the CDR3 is TGTGCCAGCAAAGGGGGACAGTCGAACACCGGGGAGCTGTTTTTT. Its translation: CASKGGQSNTGELFF.

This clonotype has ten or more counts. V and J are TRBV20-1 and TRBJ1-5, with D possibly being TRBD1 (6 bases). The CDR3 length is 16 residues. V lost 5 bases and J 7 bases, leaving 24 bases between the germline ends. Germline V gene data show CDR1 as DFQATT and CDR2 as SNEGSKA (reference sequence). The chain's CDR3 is CSAGGSYGGLGQPQHF. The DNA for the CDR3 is TGCAGTGCTGGAGGGTCGTACGGGGGGCTTGGGCAGCCCCAGCATTTT.

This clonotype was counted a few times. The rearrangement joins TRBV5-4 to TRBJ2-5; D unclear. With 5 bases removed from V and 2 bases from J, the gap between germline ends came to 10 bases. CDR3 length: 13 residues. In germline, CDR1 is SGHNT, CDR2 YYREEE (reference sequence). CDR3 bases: TGTGCCAGCAGGCGGCATTTTCAAGAGACCCAGTACTTC. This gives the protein CASRRHFQETQYF.

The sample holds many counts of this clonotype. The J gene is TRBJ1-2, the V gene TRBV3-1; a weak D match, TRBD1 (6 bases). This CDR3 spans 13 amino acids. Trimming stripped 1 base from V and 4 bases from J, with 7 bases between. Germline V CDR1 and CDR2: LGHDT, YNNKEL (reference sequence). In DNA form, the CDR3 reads TGTGCCAGCAGCCAAGGGACAGTCTATGGCTACACCTTC. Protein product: CASSQGTVYGYTF.